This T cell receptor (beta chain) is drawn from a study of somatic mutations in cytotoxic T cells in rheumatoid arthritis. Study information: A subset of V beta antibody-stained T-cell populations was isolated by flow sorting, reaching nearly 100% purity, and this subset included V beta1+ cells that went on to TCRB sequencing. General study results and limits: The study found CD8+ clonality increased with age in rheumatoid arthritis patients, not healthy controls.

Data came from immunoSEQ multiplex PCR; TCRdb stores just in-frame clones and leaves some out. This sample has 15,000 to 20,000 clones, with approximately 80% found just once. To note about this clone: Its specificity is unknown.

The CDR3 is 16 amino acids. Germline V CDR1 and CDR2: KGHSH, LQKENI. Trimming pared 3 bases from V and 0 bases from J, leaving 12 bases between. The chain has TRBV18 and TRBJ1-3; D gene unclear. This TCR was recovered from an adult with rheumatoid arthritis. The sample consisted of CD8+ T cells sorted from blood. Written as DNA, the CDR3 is TGTGCCAGCTCACCTCTTCCACCCGTCTCTGGAAACACCATATATTTT. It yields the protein CASSPLPPVSGNTIYF.